These T cell receptor beta chains were read from a single sample in a study of T cells in Graves' hyperthyroidism and ophthalmopathy. TCRdb itself ran the multiplex PCR reads through MiXCR, one entry per CDR3 protein. The table has about 400,000 distinct CDR3 sequences, around a sixth seen once. Material: blood. The receptors were sampled from a woman under 30 with Graves' hyperthyroidism that later progressed to Graves' ophthalmopathy. CDR3s include the opening cysteine and the closing phenylalanine or tryptophan. The D gene is left open where the match is weak. Not all rows give a size; the values are once, few, many and, for expanded clones, a class.

D	size	J	V	DNA	CDR3
TRBD2	many	TRBJ2-7	TRBV3-1	TGTGCCAGCAGCCATAGGACTAGCGGGAACTCCTACGAGCAGTACTTC	CASSHRTSGNSYEQYF
TRBD2	NA	TRBJ2-1	TRBV4-2	TGTGCCAGCAGCCAACCTAGCGGCCGCGCTGGGGGTGAGCAGTTCTTC	CASSQPSGRAGGEQFF
NA	NA	TRBJ2-1	TRBV20-1	TGCAGTGCTAGAGATACCCCCAGGGATAGACCTAACCGGGGCTCCTACAATGAGCAGTTCTTC	CSARDTPRDRPNRGSYNEQFF
NA	NA	TRBJ2-6	TRBV9	TGTGCCAGCAGCGTGGAGCCTGGGGCCAACGTCCTGACTTTC	CASSVEPGANVLTF
NA	many	TRBJ2-5	TRBV27	TGTGCCAGCAGTCCGAATTACAGGCAAGAGACCCAGTACTTC	CASSPNYRQETQYF
NA	many	TRBJ2-2	TRBV29-1	TGCAGCGTTGGATTGACAGGAGCCGGGGAGCTGTTTTTT	CSVGLTGAGELFF
NA	NA	TRBJ1-3	TRBV6-1	TGTGCCAGCAAGGGTGTGGCTATCTCTGGAAACACCATATATTTT	CASKGVAISGNTIYF
TRBD1	NA	TRBJ2-3	TRBV29-1	TGCAGTGTTGTTATAGGACAGGGGTGGTTTGATACGCAGTATTTT	CSVVIGQGWFDTQYF
TRBD1	many	TRBJ2-2	TRBV6-5	TGTGCCAGCAGTTACGGACAGGACCACACCGGGGAGCTGTTTTTT	CASSYGQDHTGELFF
NA	many	TRBJ2-7	TRBV12-3/TRBV12-4	TGTGCCAGCAGTTTACCAGGTAGACCCTACGAGCAGTACTTC	CASSLPGRPYEQYF
TRBD2	few	TRBJ2-1	TRBV20-1	TGCAGTGCTAGAAGCTCTAGCGGGAGGAGGGAGTTCTTC	CSARSSSGRREFF
NA	many	TRBJ1-5	TRBV19	TGTGCCAGTAGTACCTCACGGACGTATGTAATTCAGCCCCAGCATTTT	CASSTSRTYVIQPQHF
NA	few	TRBJ2-2	TRBV5-1	TGCGCCAGCAGCTCCACCAGGGTAGACACCGGGGAGCTGTTTTTT	CASSSTRVDTGELFF
TRBD2	few	TRBJ2-7	TRBV29-1	TGCAGCGTAAAAACTGGCGGGAGAAACTACGAGCAGTACTTC	CSVKTGGRNYEQYF
TRBD2	NA	TRBJ2-3	TRBV5-4	TGTGCCAGCCGGCGGGAGGCAGATACGCAGTATTTT	CASRREADTQYF
TRBD2	NA	TRBJ2-1	TRBV27	TGTGCCAGCAGTCCCCTTGGTAGCGGGAGATATGAGCAGTTCTTC	CASSPLGSGRYEQFF
TRBD2	many	TRBJ2-2	TRBV7-8	TGTGCCAGCAGCTTCCCGGGAGGGACCGGGGAGCTGTTTTTT	CASSFPGGTGELFF
NA	few	TRBJ2-7	TRBV27	TGTGCCAGCAGTCTATTTTTTGGAGGGGACGAGCAGTACTTC	CASSLFFGGDEQYF
NA	NA	TRBJ1-2	TRBV4-1	TGCGCCAGCAGCCAAGATTTGACAGAAGAAAACTATGGCTACACCTTC	CASSQDLTEENYGYTF
NA	NA	TRBJ2-1	TRBV12-3/TRBV12-4	TGTGCCAGCACACCGACCGGGCAGGGAACCTACAATGAGCAGTTCTTC	CASTPTGQGTYNEQFF
TRBD1	many	TRBJ2-1	TRBV12-3/TRBV12-4	TGTGCCAGCAGTTTAATGGGACAGCTTCCCCACAATGAGCAGTTCTTC	CASSLMGQLPHNEQFF
NA	few	TRBJ1-3	TRBV6-1	TGTGCCAGCAGTGGTCAGGACTTAAACTCTGGAAACACCATATATTTT	CASSGQDLNSGNTIYF
TRBD1	many	TRBJ2-7	TRBV18	TGTGCCAGCTCACCACCGATGACAGGGGGCGACGAGCAGTACTTC	CASSPPMTGGDEQYF
NA	NA	TRBJ1-5	TRBV5-6	TGTGCCAGCAGCTTGTGGGGAGATAGCAATCAGCCCCAGCATTTT	CASSLWGDSNQPQHF
NA	many	TRBJ2-7	TRBV7-9	TGTGCCAGCAGCTTAGTCAGTGTTGTTGACCCGGGGGCCCGTTACGAGCAGTACTTC	CASSLVSVVDPGARYEQYF
NA	many	TRBJ2-7	TRBV28	TGTGCCAGCAGTGCTCTCGGACAGCTGGTTTCCTACGAGCAGTACTTC	CASSALGQLVSYEQYF
NA	few	TRBJ1-2	TRBV4-1	TGCGCCAGCAGCCAATACGGGTCGGAAATCTCATATGGCTACACCTTC	CASSQYGSEISYGYTF
NA	many	TRBJ2-3	TRBV5-1	TGCGCCAGCAGCTTGAACGGCGGTGCAGATAGTACGCAGTATTTT	CASSLNGGADSTQYF
NA	once	TRBJ2-2	TRBV19	TGTGCCAGTAGTATAAGTGCAGGGACCGGGGAGCTGTTTTTT	CASSISAGTGELFF
NA	NA	TRBJ1-1	TRBV10-1	TGCGCCAGCAGTGAGGATCTCGGGTCTGAAGCTTTCTTT	CASSEDLGSEAFF
NA	many	TRBJ2-7	TRBV20-1	TGCAGTGCTAGAAACCTTCTCCGCGAGTCCTACGAGCAGTACTTC	CSARNLLRESYEQYF
NA	many	TRBJ2-7	TRBV6-1	TGTGCCAGCAGCAAAGCCAGCGAGCAGTACTTC	CASSKASEQYF
NA	NA	TRBJ2-1	TRBV25-1	NA	CASSVGPGIRFF
NA	many	TRBJ2-1	TRBV7-9	TGTGCCAGCAGCTTAGCCTCTGAGCAGTTCTTC	CASSLASEQFF
TRBD2	many	TRBJ2-1	TRBV18	TGTGCCAGCTCACCATCCCCGACTAGCGTGTACAATGAGCAGTTCTTC	CASSPSPTSVYNEQFF
NA	NA	TRBJ1-5	TRBV28	TGTGCCAGCAGTGCGGGACACTTTAGCAATCAGCCCCAGCATTTT	CASSAGHFSNQPQHF
NA	many	TRBJ2-7	TRBV20-1	TGCAGTGCAAGGACACATAGCTCCTACGAGCAGTACTTC	CSARTHSSYEQYF
TRBD1	many	TRBJ2-5	TRBV7-9	TGTGCCAGCAGCTGGACAGGGTCGGTGGAGACCCAGTACTTC	CASSWTGSVETQYF
TRBD2	NA	TRBJ2-3	TRBV6-1	TGTGCCAGCATGGCTAGCGGATCGGATACGCAGTATTTT	CASMASGSDTQYF
TRBD1	NA	TRBJ1-2	TRBV10-3	TGTGCCATCAGTGAGACGGACAGGGGTAGCTATGGCTACACCTTC	CAISETDRGSYGYTF
NA	many	TRBJ2-5	TRBV5-1	TGCGCCAGCAGCTTGGACCCGGGAGCGATCCAGACCCAGTACTTC	CASSLDPGAIQTQYF
NA	many	TRBJ1-2	TRBV5-1	TGCGCCAGCAGCTTCGGAGAAGGCTATGGCTACACCTTC	CASSFGEGYGYTF
TRBD1	many	TRBJ1-1	TRBV6-1	TGTGCCAGCAACCCGGGACAGGGGGTTTCTTCAGCTTTCTTT	CASNPGQGVSSAFF
NA	few	TRBJ2-5	TRBV19	TGTGCCAGTAGTAATAACCGGGGCCTTCAAGTGACCCAGTACTTC	CASSNNRGLQVTQYF
NA	few	TRBJ1-5	TRBV12-3/TRBV12-4	TGTGCCAGCAGTTTAAGGGCAGATGTAAATCAGCCCCAGCATTTT	CASSLRADVNQPQHF
TRBD2	few	TRBJ2-1	TRBV2	TGTGCCAGCAGTGTTCGGGAGTTAGCGGGGAATGAGCAGTTCTTC	CASSVRELAGNEQFF
NA	NA	TRBJ1-6	TRBV6-1	TGTGCCAGCAGGGCCGCGTCCAATTCACCCCTCCACTTT	CASRAASNSPLHF
NA	many	TRBJ2-5	TRBV7-2	TGTGCCAGCAGCTTAGAAGGGACTCCGTACCAAGAGACCCAGTACTTC	CASSLEGTPYQETQYF
TRBD1	many	TRBJ2-1	TRBV4-1	TGCGCCAGCAGCCAAGACCCCGCCAGGACAGGGGTTATTAATGAGCAGTTCTTC	CASSQDPARTGVINEQFF